The 7 T cell receptor beta chains given below trace back to one sample, sequenced in a study of regulatory dendritic cells for organ transplantation (dated by TCRdb to 2016 to 2017). Library method: the immunoSEQ multiplex PCR assay. TCRdb retrieved this table from immuneACCESS and kept in-frame rearrangements only. Not all clones are present; in checked studies, unresolved V genes account for under half, and no reason is known for the remainder. The sample table holds some 19,000 clones, of which around three quarters were seen once. About 0.84% of the sample goes to the ten largest clones. Sequencing used memory CD4+ T cells from blood. This specimen's cell subset or site label, interpreted: CD45RO+ memory T cells. The receptors stem from a human donor in good health.

The chain joins TRBV23-1 to TRBJ2-7, with TRBD1 matching 9 bases. TRBV23-1 is designated an ORF whose function remains uncertain. V was clipped by 2 bases and J by 0 bases; unmatched bases: 5. CDR3 size: 16 residues. In DNA, the CDR3 is TGCGCCAGCAGTCAAAGACAGGGGGGGAGCTCCTACGAGCAGTACTTC. Protein product: CASSQRQGGSSYEQYF.

This chain joins TRBV7-2 and TRBJ2-2; 8 nucleotides align to TRBD2. V shed 2 bases, J shed 6 bases, and the junction held 5 bases outside the gene matches. Germline CDR1 SGHTA, CDR2 FQGNSA. This CDR3 is 15 amino acids long. CDR3 sequence (DNA): TGTGCCAGCAGCTTAACGGGGGGGTGGTCCGGGGAGCTGTTTTTT. This encodes CASSLTGGWSGELFF.

This clone appeared a single time. The V and J genes are TRBV5-1 and TRBJ2-1; 8 bases match TRBD1. Germline V gene data show CDR1 as SGHRS and CDR2 as YFSETQ. The CDR3 is made up of 14 amino acids. The V segment lost 4 bases and the J segment 8 bases; nucleotides outside the gene matches: 8. The CDR3 is CASSQTGVGDEQFF. CDR3 DNA sequence: TGCGCCAGCAGCCAGACAGGGGTGGGGGATGAGCAGTTCTTC. Variable domain in full (rest from reference TRBV5-1 and TRBJ2-1): KAGVTQTPRYLIKTRGQQVTLSCSPISGHRSVSWYQQTPGQGLQFLFEYFSETQRNKGNFPGRFSGRQFSNSRSEMNVSTLELGDSALYLCASSQTGVGDEQFFGPGTRLTVL.

V usage is TRBV7-2 and J usage is TRBJ1-1; TRBD1 matches 9 bases. The ends lost 3 bases at V and 1 base at J; junction bases unmatched: 3. This CDR3 is 15 amino acids long. CDR1 and CDR2 from the germline V gene are SGHTA and FQGNSA. The CDR3 protein is CASSLRDRANTEAFF. In DNA form, the CDR3 reads TGTGCCAGCAGCTTGAGGGACAGGGCGAACACTGAAGCTTTCTTT.

The V and J genes are TRBV11-3 and TRBJ2-1; unclear D gene. The ends were cut back, 4 bases at V and 4 bases at J, with 14 bases in the middle. This CDR3 is 15 amino acids long. The germline V gene has CDR1 SGHNT and CDR2 YENEEA. The CDR3 here is CASSSPLSGYNEQFF. The CDR3 nucleotides are TGTGCCAGCAGCTCTCCTTTGTCAGGATACAATGAGCAGTTCTTC.

This clone was recorded a few times. This rearrangement joins TRBV18 to TRBJ2-2; TRBD2 matches 9 bases. The CDR3 length is 16 residues. Looked up from germline, CDR1 is KGHSH and CDR2 is LQKENI. V lost 6 bases to trimming and J lost 2 bases; unmatched junction nucleotides: 7. The CDR3 region has the DNA TGTGCCAGCTCGCTTAGCGGGGGCCGAAACACCGGGGAGCTGTTTTTT. Protein product: CASSLSGGRNTGELFF.

The rearrangement uses TRBV27 and TRBJ1-2, with 9 bases aligning to TRBD1. From germline, CDR1 is MNHEY and CDR2 SMNVEV (reference sequence). The CDR3 loop spans 18 amino acids. V lost 2 bases to trimming and J lost 5 bases; unmatched junction nucleotides: 15. CDR3 amino acids: CASSLAPGQGFPLYGYTF. DNA for the CDR3: TGTGCCAGCAGTTTAGCGCCGGGACAGGGATTCCCACTATATGGCTACACCTTC.